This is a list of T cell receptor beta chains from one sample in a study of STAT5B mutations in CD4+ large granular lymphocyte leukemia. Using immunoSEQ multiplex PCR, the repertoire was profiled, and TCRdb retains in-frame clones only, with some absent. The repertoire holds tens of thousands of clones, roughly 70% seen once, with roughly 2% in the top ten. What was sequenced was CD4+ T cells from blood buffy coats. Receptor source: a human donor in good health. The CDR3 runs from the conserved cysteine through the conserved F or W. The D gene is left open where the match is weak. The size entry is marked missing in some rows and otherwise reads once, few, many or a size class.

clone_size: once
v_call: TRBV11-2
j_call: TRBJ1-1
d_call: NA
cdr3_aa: CASSQVNTEAFF
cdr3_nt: TGTGCCAGCAGCCAGGTGAACACTGAAGCTTTCTTT

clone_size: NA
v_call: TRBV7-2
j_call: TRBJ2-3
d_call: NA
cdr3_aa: CASSLVGGWGDTQYF
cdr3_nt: TGTGCCAGCAGCTTAGTAGGCGGGTGGGGAGATACGCAGTATTTT

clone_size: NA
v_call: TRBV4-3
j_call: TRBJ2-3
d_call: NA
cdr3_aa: CASSHHLSPTSTSTDTQYF
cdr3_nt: TGCGCCAGCAGCCATCACCTCTCGCCGACGTCTACTAGCACAGATACGCAGTATTTT

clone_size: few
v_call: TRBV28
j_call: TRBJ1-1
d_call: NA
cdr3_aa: CASGGFIPVNTEAFF
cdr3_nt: TGTGCCAGCGGGGGTTTTATCCCGGTGAACACTGAAGCTTTCTTT

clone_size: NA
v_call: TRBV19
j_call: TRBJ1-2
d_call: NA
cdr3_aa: CASSMGAAGRGYTF
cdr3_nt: TGTGCCAGTAGTATGGGGGCGGCGGGAAGAGGCTACACCTTC

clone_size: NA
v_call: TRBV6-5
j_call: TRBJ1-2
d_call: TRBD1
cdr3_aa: CASGDRGDLYGYTF
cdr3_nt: TGTGCCAGCGGCGACAGGGGCGACCTCTATGGCTACACCTTC

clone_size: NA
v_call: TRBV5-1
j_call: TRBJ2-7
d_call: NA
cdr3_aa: CASSLPGPWDEQYF
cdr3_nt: TGCGCCAGCAGCCTACCCGGGCCCTGGGACGAGCAGTACTTC

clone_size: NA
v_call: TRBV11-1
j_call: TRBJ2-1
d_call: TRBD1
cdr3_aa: CASSPRDRLYNEQFF
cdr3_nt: TGTGCCAGCAGCCCCCGGGACAGGTTATACAATGAGCAGTTCTTC

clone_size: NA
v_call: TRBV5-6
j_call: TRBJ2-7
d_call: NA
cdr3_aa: CASSLEGKRDGYEQYF
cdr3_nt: TGTGCCAGCAGCTTGGAGGGTAAACGGGACGGGTACGAGCAGTACTTC

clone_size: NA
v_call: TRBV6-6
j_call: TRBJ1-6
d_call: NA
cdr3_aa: CASSYSDLFGSPLHF
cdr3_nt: TGTGCCAGCAGTTACTCCGATCTCTTTGGCTCACCCCTCCACTTT

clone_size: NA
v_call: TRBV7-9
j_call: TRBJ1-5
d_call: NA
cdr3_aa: CASSLDSPEGNQPQHF
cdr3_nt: TGTGCCAGCAGCTTAGACAGTCCCGAGGGCAATCAGCCCCAGCATTTT

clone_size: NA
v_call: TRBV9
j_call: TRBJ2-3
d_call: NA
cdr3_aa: CASSVADWFGGVDTQYF
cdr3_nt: TGTGCCAGCAGCGTAGCCGATTGGTTTGGGGGAGTTGATACGCAGTATTTT

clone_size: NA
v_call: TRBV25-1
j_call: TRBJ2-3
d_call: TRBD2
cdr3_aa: CASGAGGSTDTQYF
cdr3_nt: TGTGCCAGCGGAGCGGGGGGTAGCACAGATACGCAGTATTTT

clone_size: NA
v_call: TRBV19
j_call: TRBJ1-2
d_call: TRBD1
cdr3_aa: CASSIRDRESYTF
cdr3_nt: TGTGCCAGTAGTATAAGGGACAGGGAAAGCTACACCTTC

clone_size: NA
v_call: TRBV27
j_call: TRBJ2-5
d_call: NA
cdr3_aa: CASSLPGEEETQYF
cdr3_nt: TGTGCCAGCAGTTTACCAGGGGAAGAAGAGACCCAGTACTTC

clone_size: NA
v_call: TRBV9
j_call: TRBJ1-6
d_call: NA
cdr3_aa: CASSVGQSYNSPLHF
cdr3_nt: TGTGCCAGCAGCGTTGGACAGTCATATAATTCACCCCTCCACTTT

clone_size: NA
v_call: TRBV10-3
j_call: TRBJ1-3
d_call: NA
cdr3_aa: CAITLGQGTGNTIYF
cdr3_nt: TGTGCCATCACACTCGGCCAGGGGACTGGAAACACCATATATTTT

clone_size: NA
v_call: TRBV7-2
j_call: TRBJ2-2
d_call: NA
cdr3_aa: CASSFASTGELFF
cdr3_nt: TGTGCCAGCAGCTTCGCCTCGACGGGGGAGCTGTTTTTT

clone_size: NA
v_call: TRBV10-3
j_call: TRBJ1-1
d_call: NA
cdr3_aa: CACGGYTEAFF
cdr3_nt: TGTGCTTGTGGGGGGTACACTGAAGCTTTCTTT

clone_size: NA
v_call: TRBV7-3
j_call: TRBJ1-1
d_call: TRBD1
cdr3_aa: CASSLTGVTEAFF
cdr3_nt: TGTGCCAGCAGCTTGACAGGGGTCACTGAAGCTTTCTTT

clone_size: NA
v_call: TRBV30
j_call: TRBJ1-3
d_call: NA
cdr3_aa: CAWSVGSSGNTIYF
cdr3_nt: TGTGCCTGGAGTGTTGGCAGCTCTGGAAACACCATATATTTT

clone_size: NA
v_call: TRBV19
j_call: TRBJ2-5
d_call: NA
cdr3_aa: CASSIWGSQETQYF
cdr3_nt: TGTGCCAGTAGTATATGGGGCAGCCAAGAGACCCAGTACTTC

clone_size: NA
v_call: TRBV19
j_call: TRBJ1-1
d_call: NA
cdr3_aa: CASNPAVGMNTEAFF
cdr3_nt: TGTGCCAGTAATCCGGCGGTCGGAATGAACACTGAAGCTTTCTTT

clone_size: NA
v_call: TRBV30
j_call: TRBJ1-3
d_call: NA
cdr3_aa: CAWSPAEGNTIYF
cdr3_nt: TGTGCCTGGAGTCCCGCGGAGGGAAACACCATATATTTT

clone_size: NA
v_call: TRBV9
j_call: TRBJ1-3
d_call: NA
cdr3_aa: CASSVVGDGNTIYF
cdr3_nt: TGTGCCAGCAGCGTAGTTGGGGATGGAAACACCATATATTTT

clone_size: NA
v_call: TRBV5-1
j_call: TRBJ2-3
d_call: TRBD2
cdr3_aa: CASSAGLAGGDTQYF
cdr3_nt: TGCGCCAGCAGCGCCGGACTAGCGGGGGGAGATACGCAGTATTTT

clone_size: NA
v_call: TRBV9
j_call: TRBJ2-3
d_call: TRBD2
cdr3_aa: CASTKDRGAGGRTQYF
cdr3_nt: TGTGCCAGCACCAAGGACCGGGGAGCGGGGGGGCGTACGCAGTATTTT

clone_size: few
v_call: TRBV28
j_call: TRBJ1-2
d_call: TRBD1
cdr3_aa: CASTQEGQGGYGYTF
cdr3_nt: TGTGCCAGCACACAGGAGGGACAGGGGGGTTATGGCTACACCTTC

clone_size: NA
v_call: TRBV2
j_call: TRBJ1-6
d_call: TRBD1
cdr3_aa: CASRGGSSPLHF
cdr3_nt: TGTGCCAGCCGAGGGGGCAGTTCACCCCTCCACTTT

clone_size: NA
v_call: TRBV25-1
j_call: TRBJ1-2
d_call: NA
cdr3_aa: CASSPGARDYGYTF
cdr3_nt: TGTGCCAGCAGTCCGGGGGCTCGGGACTATGGCTACACCTTC

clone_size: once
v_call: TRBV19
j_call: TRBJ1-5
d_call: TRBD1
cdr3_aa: CASSKQGRDQPQHF
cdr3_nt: TGTGCCAGTAGTAAACAGGGGAGGGATCAGCCCCAGCATTTT

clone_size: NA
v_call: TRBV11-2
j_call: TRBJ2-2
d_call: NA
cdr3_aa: CASSGTPRNTGELFF
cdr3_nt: TGTGCCAGCTCAGGGACACCTAGGAACACCGGGGAGCTGTTTTTT

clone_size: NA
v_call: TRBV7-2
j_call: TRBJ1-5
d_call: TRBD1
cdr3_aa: CASSLGQGENQPQHF
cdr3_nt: TGTGCCAGCAGCTTGGGACAGGGAGAAAATCAGCCCCAGCATTTT

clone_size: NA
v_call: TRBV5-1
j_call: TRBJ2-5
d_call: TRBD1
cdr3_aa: CASSLGDRARETQYF
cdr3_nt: TGCGCCAGCAGCTTGGGGGACAGGGCGAGGGAGACCCAGTACTTC

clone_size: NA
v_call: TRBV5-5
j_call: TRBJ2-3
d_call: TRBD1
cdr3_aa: CASSSRQGRDTQYF
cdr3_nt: TGTGCCAGCAGTTCCCGACAGGGCAGAGATACGCAGTATTTT

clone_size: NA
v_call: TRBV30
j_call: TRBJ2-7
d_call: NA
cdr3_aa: CAGHRGNEQYF
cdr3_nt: TGTGCCGGACACCGGGGAAACGAGCAGTACTTC

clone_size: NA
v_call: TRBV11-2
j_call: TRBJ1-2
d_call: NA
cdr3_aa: CASSPSWGESYTF
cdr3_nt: TGTGCCAGCAGTCCGAGCTGGGGGGAGAGCTACACCTTC

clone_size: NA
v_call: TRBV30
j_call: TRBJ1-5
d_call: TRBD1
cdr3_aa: CAWSDGSSGTGGTNQPQHF
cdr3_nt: TGTGCCTGGAGTGACGGGAGCTCCGGGACAGGGGGTACCAATCAGCCCCAGCATTTT

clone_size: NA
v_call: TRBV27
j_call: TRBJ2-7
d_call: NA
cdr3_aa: CASSSDYLLGKLAEQYF
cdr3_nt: TGTGCCAGCAGTTCAGACTACCTCCTGGGCAAATTAGCCGAGCAGTACTTC

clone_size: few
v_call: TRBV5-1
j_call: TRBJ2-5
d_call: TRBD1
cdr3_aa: CASSLKQGQQETQYF
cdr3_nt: TGCGCCAGCAGCTTGAAACAGGGGCAGCAAGAGACCCAGTACTTC

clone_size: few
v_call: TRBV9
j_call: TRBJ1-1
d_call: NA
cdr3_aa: CASSGKGGWTEAFF
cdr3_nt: TGTGCCAGCAGCGGAAAGGGGGGATGGACTGAAGCTTTCTTT

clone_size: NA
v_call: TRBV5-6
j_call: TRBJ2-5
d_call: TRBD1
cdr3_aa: CASSVWTGVETQYF
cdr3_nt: TGTGCCAGCAGCGTTTGGACAGGGGTGGAGACCCAGTACTTC

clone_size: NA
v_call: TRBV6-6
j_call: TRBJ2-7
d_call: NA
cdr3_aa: CASAETGRSSYEQYF
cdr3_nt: TGTGCCAGCGCAGAGACAGGCCGGAGCTCCTACGAGCAGTACTTC

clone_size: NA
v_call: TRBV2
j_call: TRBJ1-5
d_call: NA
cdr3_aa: CASSPPGGESNQPQHF
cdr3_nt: TGTGCCAGCAGCCCACCGGGGGGGGAGAGCAATCAGCCCCAGCATTTT

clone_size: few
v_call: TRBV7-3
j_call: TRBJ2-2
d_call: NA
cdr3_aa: CASSFSHGELFF
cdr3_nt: TGTGCCAGCAGCTTTTCTCACGGGGAGCTGTTTTTT

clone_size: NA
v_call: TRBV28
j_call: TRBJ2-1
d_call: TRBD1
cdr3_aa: CATGIDRDQFF
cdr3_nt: TGTGCCACTGGGATAGACAGGGATCAGTTCTTC

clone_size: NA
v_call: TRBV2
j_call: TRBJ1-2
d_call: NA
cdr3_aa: CASSDTPGDYGYTF
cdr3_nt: TGTGCCAGCAGTGATACGCCAGGGGACTATGGCTACACCTTC

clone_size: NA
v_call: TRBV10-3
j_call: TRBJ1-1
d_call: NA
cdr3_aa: CAISESIVGKMAEAFF
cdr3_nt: TGTGCCATCAGTGAGTCAATAGTTGGGAAGATGGCTGAAGCTTTCTTT

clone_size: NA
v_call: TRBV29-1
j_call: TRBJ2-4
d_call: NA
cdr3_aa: CSVEGTVENIQYF
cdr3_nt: TGCAGCGTTGAAGGGACAGTAGAAAACATTCAGTACTTC

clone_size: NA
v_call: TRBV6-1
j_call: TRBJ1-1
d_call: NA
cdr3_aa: CASSVQRDTEAFF
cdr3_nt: TGTGCCAGCAGTGTCCAGAGGGACACCGAAGCTTTCTTT

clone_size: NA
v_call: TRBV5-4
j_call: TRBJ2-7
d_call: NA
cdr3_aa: CASSFYRAYEQYF
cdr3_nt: TGTGCCAGCAGCTTTTACCGGGCCTACGAGCAGTACTTC

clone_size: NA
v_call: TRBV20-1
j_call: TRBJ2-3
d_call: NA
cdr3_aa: CSAEITDTQYF
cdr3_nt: TGCAGTGCTGAGATCACAGATACGCAGTATTTT

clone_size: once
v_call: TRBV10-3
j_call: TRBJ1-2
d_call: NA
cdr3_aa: CAISESIYSGYTF
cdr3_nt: TGTGCCATCAGTGAGTCGATCTATTCTGGCTACACCTTC

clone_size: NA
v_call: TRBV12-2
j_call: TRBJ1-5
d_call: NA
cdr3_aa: CASRLVVDQWGRSNQPQHF
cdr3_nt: TGTGCAAGTCGCTTAGTCGTGGACCAGTGGGGGAGAAGCAATCAGCCCCAGCATTTT

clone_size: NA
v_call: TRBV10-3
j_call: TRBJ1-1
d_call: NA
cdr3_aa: CAISDTGSPEAFF
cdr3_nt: TGTGCCATCAGTGATACAGGGTCCCCTGAAGCTTTCTTT

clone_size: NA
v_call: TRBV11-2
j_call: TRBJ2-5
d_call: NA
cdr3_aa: CASSSGSQETQYF
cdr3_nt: TGTGCCAGCAGCTCGGGGTCCCAAGAGACCCAGTACTTC

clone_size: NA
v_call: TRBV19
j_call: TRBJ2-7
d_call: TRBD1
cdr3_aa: CASSIGFQGAYEQYF
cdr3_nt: TGTGCCAGTAGTATAGGGTTCCAGGGGGCTTACGAGCAGTACTTC

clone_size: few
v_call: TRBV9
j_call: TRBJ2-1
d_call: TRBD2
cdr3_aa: CASSVTSVRGEQFF
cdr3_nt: TGTGCCAGCAGCGTCACTAGCGTCCGCGGGGAGCAGTTCTTC

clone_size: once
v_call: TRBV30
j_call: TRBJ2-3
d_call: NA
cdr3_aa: CAWSGNTGGLEPATTSTDTQYF
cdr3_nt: TGTGCCTGGAGTGGGAATACGGGCGGACTGGAGCCCGCAACGACTAGCACAGATACGCAGTATTTT

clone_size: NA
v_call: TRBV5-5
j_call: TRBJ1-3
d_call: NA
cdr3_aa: CASSLALLQASSGNTIYF
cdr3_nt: TGTGCCAGCAGCTTGGCCTTGCTACAGGCCAGCTCTGGAAACACCATATATTTT